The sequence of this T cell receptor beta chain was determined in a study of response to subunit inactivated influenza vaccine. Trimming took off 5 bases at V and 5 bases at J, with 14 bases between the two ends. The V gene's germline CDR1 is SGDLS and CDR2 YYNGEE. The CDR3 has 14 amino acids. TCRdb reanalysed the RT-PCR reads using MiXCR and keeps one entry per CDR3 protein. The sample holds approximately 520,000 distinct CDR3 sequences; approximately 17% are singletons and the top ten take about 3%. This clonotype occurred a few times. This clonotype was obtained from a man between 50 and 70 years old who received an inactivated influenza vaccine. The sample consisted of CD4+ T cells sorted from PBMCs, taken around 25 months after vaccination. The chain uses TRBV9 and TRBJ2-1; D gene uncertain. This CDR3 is CASSWSSTDNEQFF. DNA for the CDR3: TGTGCCAGCAGTTGGAGCTCGACCGACAATGAGCAGTTCTTC. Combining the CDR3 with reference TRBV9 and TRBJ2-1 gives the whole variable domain DSGVTQTPKHLITATGQRVTLRCSPRSGDLSVYWYQQSLDQGLQFLIQYYNGEERAKGNILERFSAQQFPDLHSELNLSSLELGDSALYFCASSWSSTDNEQFFGPGTRLTVL.